This T cell receptor beta chain was sequenced in a study of blood T cell repertoires in COVID-19. Trimming left V 7 bases short and J 5 bases short, with 15 bases between. The CDR3 runs to 14 residues. Germline assignment: CDR1 LGHNT and CDR2 FRNRAP. In the authors' workflow: The authors estimated nucleated cell counts from reference gene primer amplification. Data came from immunoSEQ multiplex PCR; TCRdb stores just in-frame clones and leaves some out. Clone size and V and J calls were adopted from that table, with D and trimming inferred from the DNA. The table lists approximately 52,000 clones, less than 90% of them singletons. This clone was found once.

V is TRBV12-5 and J is TRBJ1-5; D perhaps matches TRBD1 (6 bases). This sequence was found in a woman older than 75 with acute or convalescent COVID-19. Specimen: peripheral blood. The CDR3 reads CASAGGAGDQPQHF. The DNA of the CDR3 is TGTGCTAGTGCGGGGGGGGCCGGGGATCAGCCCCAGCATTTT.